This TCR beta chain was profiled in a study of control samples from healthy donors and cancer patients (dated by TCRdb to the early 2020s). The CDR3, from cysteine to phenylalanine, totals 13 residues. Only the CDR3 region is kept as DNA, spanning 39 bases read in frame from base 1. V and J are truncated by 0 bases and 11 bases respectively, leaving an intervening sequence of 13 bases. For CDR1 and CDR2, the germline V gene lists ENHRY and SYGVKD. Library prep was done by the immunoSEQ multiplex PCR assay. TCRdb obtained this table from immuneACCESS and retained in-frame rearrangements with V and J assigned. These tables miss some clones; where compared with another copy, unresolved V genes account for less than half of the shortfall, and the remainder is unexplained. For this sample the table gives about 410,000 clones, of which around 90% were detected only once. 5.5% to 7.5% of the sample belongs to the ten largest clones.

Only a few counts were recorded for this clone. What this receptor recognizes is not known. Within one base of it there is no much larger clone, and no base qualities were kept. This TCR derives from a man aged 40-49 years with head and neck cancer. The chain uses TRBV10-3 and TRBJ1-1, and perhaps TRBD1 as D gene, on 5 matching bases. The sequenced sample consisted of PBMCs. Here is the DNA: TGTGCCATCAGTGAGTCGATAAGGGGTTGGGCTTTCTTT. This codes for CAISESIRGWAFF.